At least ten counts were recorded for the clone carrying this T cell receptor (beta chain). Its antigen is unknown. The sample belongs to a study of T cell repertoires in cytomegalovirus infection. Study-level information: Public TCR beta signatures indicated both CMV infection and matching HLA type.

Whole-study results and caveats: Summed frequency of shared TCR beta families picked out CMV carriers who also had the relevant HLA. HLA-C-restricted CMV-specific TCR beta clonotypes prevailed in the ex vivo response.

MiXCR was run by TCRdb on the reads, yielding one entry per CDR3 protein. This sample has some 300,000 distinct CDR3 sequences, with 15% to 20% found just once. Trimming removed 3 bases at V and 4 bases at J, with 12 bases between. This CDR3 spans 14 amino acids. CDR1 and CDR2 from the germline V gene are SGHKS and YYEKEE (reference sequence). This TCR came from a human donor in good health (CMV status not recorded). Some clones in this sample may be carry-over from other donors' samples. The chain has TRBV5-5 and TRBJ2-3; TRBD2 might be the D (5 bases). Input material: PBMCs. DNA of the CDR3: TGTGCCAGCAGCTGGATTCTCGGGGCAGATACGCAGTATTTT. Protein product: CASSWILGADTQYF. The full variable domain, rest sourced from reference TRBV5-5 and TRBJ2-3, is DAGVTQSPTHLIKTRGQQVTLRCSPISGHKSVSWYQQVLGQGPQFIFQYYEKEERGRGNFPDRFSARQFPNYSSELNVNALLLGDSALYLCASSWILGADTQYFGPGTRLTVL.